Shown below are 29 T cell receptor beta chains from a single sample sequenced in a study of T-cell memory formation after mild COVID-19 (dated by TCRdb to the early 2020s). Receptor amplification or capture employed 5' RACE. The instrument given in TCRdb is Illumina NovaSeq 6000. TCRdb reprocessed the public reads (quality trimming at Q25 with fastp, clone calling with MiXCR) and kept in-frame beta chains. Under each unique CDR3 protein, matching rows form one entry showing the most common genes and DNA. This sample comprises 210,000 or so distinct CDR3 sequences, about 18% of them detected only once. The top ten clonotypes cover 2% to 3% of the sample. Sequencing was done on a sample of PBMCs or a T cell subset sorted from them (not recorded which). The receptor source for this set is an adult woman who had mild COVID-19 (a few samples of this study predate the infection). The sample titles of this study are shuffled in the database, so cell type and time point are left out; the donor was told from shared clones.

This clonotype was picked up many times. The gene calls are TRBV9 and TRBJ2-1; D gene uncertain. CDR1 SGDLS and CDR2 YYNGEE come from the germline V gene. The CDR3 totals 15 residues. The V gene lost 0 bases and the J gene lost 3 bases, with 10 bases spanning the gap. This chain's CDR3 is CASSVGSLYYNEQFF. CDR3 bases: TGTGCCAGCAGCGTAGGTTCCCTATACTACAATGAGCAGTTCTTC.

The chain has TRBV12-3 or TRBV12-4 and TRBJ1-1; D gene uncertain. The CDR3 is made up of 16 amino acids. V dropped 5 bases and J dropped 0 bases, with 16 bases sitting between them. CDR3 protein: CASSPSVGGMNTEAFF. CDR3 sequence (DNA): TGTGCCAGCAGTCCGTCGGTTGGAGGGATGAACACTGAAGCTTTCTTT.

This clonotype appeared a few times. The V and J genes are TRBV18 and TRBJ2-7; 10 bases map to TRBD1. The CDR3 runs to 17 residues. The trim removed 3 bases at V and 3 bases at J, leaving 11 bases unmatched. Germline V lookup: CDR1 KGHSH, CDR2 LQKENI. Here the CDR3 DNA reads TGTGCCAGCTCACCCGTTACAACCGGGACAGGGGTCTACGAGCAGTACTTC. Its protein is CASSPVTTGTGVYEQYF.

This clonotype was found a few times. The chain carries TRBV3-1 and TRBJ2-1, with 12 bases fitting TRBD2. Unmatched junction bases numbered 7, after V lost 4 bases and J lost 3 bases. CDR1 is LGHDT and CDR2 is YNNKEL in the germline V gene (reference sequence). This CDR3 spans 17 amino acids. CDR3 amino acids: CASSPRTSGVLYNEQFF. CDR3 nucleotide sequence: TGTGCCAGCAGCCCCCGGACTAGCGGGGTACTCTACAATGAGCAGTTCTTC.

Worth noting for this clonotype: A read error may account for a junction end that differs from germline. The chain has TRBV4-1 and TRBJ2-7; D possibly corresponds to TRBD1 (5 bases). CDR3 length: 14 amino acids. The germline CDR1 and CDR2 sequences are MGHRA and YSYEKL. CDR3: CASSEDSPYYEQYF. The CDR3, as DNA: TGCGCCAGCAGCGAAGACAGCCCGTACTACGAGCAGTACTTC.

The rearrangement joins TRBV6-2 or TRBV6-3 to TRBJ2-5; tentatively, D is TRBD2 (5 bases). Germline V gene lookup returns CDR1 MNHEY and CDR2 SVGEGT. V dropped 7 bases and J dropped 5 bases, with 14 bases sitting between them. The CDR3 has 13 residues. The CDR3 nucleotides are TGTGCCAGCACCTCGACCTGGGAGGAGACCCAGTACTTC. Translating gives CASTSTWEETQYF.

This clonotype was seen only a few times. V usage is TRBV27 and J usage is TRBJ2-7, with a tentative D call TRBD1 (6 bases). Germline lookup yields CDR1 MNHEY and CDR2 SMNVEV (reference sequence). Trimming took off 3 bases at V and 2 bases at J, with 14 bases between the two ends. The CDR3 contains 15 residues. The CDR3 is CASSLTTGLAYEQYF. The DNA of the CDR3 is TGTGCCAGCAGTTTGACTACAGGGCTAGCCTACGAGCAGTACTTC.

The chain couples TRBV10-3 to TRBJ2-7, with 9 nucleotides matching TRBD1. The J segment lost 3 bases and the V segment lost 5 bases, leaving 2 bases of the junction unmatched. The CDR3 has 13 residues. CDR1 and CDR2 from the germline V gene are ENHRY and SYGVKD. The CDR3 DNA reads TGTGCCATCAGTCGGGACAGGGACTACGAGCAGTACTTC. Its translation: CAISRDRDYEQYF.

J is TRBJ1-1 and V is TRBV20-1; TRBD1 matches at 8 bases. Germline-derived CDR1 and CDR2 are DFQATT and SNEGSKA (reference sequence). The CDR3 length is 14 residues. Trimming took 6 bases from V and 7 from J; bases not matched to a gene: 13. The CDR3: CSALRTGSHSEAFF. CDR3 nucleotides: TGCAGTGCCCTACGGACAGGGAGTCATAGTGAAGCTTTCTTT.

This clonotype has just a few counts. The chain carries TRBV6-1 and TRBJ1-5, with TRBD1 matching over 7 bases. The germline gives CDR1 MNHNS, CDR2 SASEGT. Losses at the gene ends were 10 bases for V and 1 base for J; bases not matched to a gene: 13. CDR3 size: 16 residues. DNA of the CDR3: TGTGCCACTAGGGAGGGGGCGAAAGTGAGCAATCAGCCCCAGCATTTT. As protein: CATREGAKVSNQPQHF.

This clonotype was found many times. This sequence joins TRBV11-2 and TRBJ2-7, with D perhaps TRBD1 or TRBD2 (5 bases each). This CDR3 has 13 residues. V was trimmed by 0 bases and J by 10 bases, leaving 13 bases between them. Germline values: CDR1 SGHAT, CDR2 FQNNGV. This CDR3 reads CASSLDLSRDQYF. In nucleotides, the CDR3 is TGTGCCAGCAGCTTAGATTTGTCCAGGGACCAGTACTTC.

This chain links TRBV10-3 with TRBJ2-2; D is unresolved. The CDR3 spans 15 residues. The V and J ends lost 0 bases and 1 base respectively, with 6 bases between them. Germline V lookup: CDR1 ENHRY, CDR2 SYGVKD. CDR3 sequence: CAISESSGNTGELFF. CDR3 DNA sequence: TGTGCCATCAGTGAGTCGTCAGGGAACACCGGGGAGCTGTTTTTT.

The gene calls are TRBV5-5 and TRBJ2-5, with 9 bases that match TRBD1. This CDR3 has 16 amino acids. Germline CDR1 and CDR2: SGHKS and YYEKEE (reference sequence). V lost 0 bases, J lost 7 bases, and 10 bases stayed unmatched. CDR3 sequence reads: CASSLEADRGLGTQYF. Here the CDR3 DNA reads TGTGCCAGCAGCTTGGAGGCGGACAGGGGTCTCGGGACCCAGTACTTC.

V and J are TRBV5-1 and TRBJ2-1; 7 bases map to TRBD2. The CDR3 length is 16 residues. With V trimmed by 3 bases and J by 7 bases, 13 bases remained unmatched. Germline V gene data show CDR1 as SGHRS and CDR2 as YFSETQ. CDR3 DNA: TGCGCCAGCAGCTCGGGGAGGGCGGGCACTTGGAATGAGCAGTTCTTC. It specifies CASSSGRAGTWNEQFF. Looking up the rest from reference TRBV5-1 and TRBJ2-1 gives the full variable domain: KAGVTQTPRYLIKTRGQQVTLSCSPISGHRSVSWYQQTPGQGLQFLFEYFSETQRNKGNFPGRFSGRQFSNSRSEMNVSTLELGDSALYLCASSSGRAGTWNEQFFGPGTRLTVL.

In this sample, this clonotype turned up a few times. The CDR3 DNA reads as TGCGCCAGCAGCCTGGCGGGGGATGGGGCCAACGTCCTGACTTTC. It specifies CASSLAGDGANVLTF. V usage is TRBV5-1 and J usage is TRBJ2-6; 7 bases agree with TRBD2. V dropped 4 bases and J dropped 3; count of bases not matched to a gene: 4. The CDR3 runs 15 residues. Per germline, CDR1 SGHRS and CDR2 YFSETQ.

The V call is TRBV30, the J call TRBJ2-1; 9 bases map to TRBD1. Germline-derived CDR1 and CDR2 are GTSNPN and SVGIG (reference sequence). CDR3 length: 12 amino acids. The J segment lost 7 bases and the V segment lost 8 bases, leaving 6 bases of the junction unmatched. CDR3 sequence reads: CAQGQGRNEQFF. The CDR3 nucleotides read TGTGCCCAGGGACAGGGTCGGAATGAGCAGTTCTTC.

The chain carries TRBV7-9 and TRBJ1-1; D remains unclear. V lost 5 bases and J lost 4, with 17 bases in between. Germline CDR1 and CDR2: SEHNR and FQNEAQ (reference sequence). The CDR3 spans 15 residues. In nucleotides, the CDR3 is TGTGCCAGCAGCCCCCTGATCGGGTATCGCACTGAAGCTTTCTTT. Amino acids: CASSPLIGYRTEAFF.

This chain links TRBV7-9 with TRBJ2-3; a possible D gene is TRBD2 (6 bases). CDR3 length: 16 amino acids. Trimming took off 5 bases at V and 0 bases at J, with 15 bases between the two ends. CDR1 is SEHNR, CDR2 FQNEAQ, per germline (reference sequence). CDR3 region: CASSQRLDLSTDTQYF. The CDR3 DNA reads TGTGCCAGCAGCCAACGACTAGACCTTAGCACAGATACGCAGTATTTT.

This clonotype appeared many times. The CDR3 DNA follows: TGTGCCAGCAGCCCCCAAACGGGCAGGGGGCGCCAAAACATTCAGTACTTC. Translated: CASSPQTGRGRQNIQYF. The chain recombines TRBV7-2 with TRBJ2-4; the match to TRBD1 covers 8 bases. CDR3 length: 17 residues. The germline gives CDR1 SGHTA, CDR2 FQGNSA. Trimming took 5 bases from V and 5 from J; bases not matched to a gene: 14.

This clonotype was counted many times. CDR3 in amino acids: CASSTDLQESEQYF. As DNA, the CDR3 is TGTGCCAGCAGCACCGACCTCCAGGAGAGCGAGCAGTACTTC. The rearrangement joins TRBV5-4 to TRBJ2-7, with D hard to call. The CDR3 spans 14 residues. Between the trimmed V and J ends, which lost 4 bases and 6 bases, there was a span of 17 bases. The V gene's germline CDR1 is SGHNT and CDR2 YYREEE (reference sequence). The full variable domain, rest sourced from reference TRBV5-4 and TRBJ2-7, is ETGVTQSPTHLIKTRGQQVTLRCSSQSGHNTVSWYQQALGQGPQFIFQYYREEENGRGNFPPRFSGLQFPNYSSELNVNALELDDSALYLCASSTDLQESEQYFGPGTRLTVT.

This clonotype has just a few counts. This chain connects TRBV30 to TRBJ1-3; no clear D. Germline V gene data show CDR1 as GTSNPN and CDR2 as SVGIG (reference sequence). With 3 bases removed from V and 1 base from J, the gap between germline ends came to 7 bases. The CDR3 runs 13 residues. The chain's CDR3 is CAWRMASGNTIYF. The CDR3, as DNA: TGTGCCTGGAGGATGGCGTCTGGAAACACCATATATTTT.

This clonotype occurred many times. The CDR3 DNA is TGTGCCAGCAGTTTACGGGCTAGCGGAGGCTCCGGGGAGCTGTTTTTT. It translates to CASSLRASGGSGELFF. The rearrangement links TRBV27 to TRBJ2-2, with TRBD2 matching over 7 bases. CDR3 length equals 16 residues. With V trimmed by 2 bases and J by 6 bases, 9 bases remained unmatched. CDR1 and CDR2 from the germline V gene are MNHEY and SMNVEV (reference sequence).

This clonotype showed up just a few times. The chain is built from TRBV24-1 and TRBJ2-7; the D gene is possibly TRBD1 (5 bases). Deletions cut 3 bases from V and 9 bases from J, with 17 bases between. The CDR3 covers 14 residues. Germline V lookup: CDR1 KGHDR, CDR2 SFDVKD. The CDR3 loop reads CATSDPGREDGQYF. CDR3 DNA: TGTGCCACCAGTGATCCCGGCAGGGAAGATGGGCAGTACTTC.

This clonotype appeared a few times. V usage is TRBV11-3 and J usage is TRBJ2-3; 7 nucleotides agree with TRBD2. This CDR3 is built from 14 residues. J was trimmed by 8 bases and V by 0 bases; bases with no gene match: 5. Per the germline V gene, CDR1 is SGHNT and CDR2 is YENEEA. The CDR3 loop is CASSLEWAGATQYF. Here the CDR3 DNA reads TGTGCCAGCAGCTTAGAGTGGGCGGGAGCTACGCAGTATTTT.

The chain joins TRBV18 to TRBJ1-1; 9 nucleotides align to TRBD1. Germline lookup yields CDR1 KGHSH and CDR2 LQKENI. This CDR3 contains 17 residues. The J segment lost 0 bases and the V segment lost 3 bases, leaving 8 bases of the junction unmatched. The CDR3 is CASSPRQGGAMNTEAFF. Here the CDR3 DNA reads TGTGCCAGCTCACCTCGACAGGGGGGCGCCATGAACACTGAAGCTTTCTTT. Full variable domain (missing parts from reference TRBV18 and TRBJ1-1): NAGVMQNPRHLVRRRGQEARLRCSPMKGHSHVYWYRQLPEEGLKFMVYLQKENIIDESGMPKERFSAEFPKEGPSILRIQQVVRGDSAAYFCASSPRQGGAMNTEAFFGQGTRLTVV.

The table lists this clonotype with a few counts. CDR3 in DNA: TGCAGTGCTGGTTACAGGGGCGCGTACACCGGGGAGCTGTTTTTT. Translated, it gives CSAGYRGAYTGELFF. V and J are TRBV20-1 and TRBJ2-2, with 7 bases fitting TRBD1. Germline trimming cut 5 bases from V and 3 bases from J; bases unmatched to any gene: 9. CDR3 length: 15 residues. The germline gives CDR1 DFQATT, CDR2 SNEGSKA (reference sequence).

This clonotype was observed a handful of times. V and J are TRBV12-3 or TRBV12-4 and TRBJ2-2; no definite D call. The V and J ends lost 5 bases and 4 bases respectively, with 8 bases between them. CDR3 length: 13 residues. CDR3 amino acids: CASSLWGTGELFF. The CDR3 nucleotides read TGTGCCAGCAGTCTCTGGGGCACCGGGGAGCTGTTTTTT.

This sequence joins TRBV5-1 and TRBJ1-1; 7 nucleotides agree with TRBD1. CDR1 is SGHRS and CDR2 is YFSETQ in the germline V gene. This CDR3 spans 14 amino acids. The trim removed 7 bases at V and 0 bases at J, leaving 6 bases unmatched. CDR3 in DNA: TGCGCCAGCGCTCCCGGGACAGTGAACACTGAAGCTTTCTTT. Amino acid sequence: CASAPGTVNTEAFF.

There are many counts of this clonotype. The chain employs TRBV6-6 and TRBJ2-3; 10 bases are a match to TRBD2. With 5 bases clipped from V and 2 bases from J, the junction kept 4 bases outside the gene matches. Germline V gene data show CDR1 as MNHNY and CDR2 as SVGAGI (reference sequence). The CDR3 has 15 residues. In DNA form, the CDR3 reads TGTGCCAGCAGTACAGGGACTAGCGACACAGATACGCAGTATTTT. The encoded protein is CASSTGTSDTDTQYF.